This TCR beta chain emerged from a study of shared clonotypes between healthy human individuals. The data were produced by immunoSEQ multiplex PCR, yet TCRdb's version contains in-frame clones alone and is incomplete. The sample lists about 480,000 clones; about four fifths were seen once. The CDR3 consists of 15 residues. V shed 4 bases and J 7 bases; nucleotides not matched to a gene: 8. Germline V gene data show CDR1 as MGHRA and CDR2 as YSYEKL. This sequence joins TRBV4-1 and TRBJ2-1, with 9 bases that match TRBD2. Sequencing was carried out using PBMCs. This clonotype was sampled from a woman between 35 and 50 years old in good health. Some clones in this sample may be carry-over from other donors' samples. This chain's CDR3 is CASSRLGTSINEQFF. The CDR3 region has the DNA TGCGCCAGCAGCCGATTGGGGACTAGCATAAATGAGCAGTTCTTC.